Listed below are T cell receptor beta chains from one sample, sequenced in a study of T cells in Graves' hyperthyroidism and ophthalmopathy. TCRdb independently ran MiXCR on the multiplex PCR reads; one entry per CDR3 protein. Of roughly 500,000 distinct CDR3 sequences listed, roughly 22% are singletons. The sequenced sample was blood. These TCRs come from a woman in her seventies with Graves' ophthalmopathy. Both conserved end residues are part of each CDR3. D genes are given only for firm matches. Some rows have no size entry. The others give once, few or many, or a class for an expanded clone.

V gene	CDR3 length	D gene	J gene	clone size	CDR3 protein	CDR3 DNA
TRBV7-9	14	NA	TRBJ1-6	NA	CASSLRDGYSPLHF	TGTGCCAGCAGCTTACGGGACGGTTATTCACCCCTCCACTTT
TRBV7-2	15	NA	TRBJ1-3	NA	CASSLRVSSGNTIYF	TGTGCCAGCAGCTTACGTGTTAGCTCTGGAAACACCATATATTTT
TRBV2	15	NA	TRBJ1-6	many	CASRKDLNYNSPLHF	TGTGCCAGCAGGAAGGACCTCAACTATAATTCACCCCTCCACTTT
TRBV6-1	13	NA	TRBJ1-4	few	CASSPGTTEKLFF	TGTGCCAGCAGCCCAGGGACGACTGAAAAACTGTTTTTT
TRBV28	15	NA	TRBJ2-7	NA	CASSPWGQLIYEQYF	TGTGCCAGCAGCCCCTGGGGGCAGTTGATCTACGAGCAGTACTTC
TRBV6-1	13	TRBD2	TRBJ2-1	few	CASKGLADIKQFF	TGTGCCAGCAAGGGACTAGCAGACATTAAGCAGTTCTTC
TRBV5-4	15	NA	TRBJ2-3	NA	CASSLAPASTDTQYF	TGTGCCAGCAGCTTGGCCCCGGCTAGCACAGATACGCAGTATTTT
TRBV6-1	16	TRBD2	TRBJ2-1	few	CASSENAGGAYNEQFF	TGTGCCAGCAGTGAAAACGCGGGGGGTGCCTACAATGAGCAGTTCTTC
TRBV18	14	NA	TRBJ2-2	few	CASSGWTNTGELFF	TGTGCCAGCTCTGGGTGGACGAACACCGGGGAGCTGTTTTTT
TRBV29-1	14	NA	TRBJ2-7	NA	CSVEVGEVYYEQYF	TGCAGCGTTGAAGTAGGGGAGGTTTATTACGAGCAGTACTTC
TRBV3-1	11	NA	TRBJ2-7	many	CASSQKGEQYF	TGTGCCAGCAGCCAGAAAGGGGAGCAGTACTTC
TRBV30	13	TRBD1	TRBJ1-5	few	CAWATGGGQPQHF	TGTGCCTGGGCCACAGGGGGCGGACAGCCCCAGCATTTT
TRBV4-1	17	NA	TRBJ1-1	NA	CASSQVRGRRMNTEAFF	TGCGCCAGCAGCCAAGTACGAGGGCGTCGGATGAACACTGAAGCTTTCTTT
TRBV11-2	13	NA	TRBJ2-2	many	CASSPRRTGELFF	TGTGCCAGCAGCCCACGGCGCACCGGGGAGCTGTTTTTT
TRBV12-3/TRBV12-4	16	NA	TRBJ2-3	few	CASSLEGELSTDTQYF	TGTGCCAGCAGTTTAGAGGGGGAACTTAGCACAGATACGCAGTATTTT
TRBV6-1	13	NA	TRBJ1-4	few	CASRSGSGEKLFF	TGTGCCAGCAGATCGGGTAGTGGTGAAAAACTGTTTTTT
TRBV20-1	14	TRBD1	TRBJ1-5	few	CSARERTGYQPQHF	TGCAGTGCTAGAGAGAGGACAGGGTATCAGCCCCAGCATTTT
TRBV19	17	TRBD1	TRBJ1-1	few	CASSIGGGGRTAAEAFF	TGTGCCAGTAGTATAGGCGGAGGGGGCAGGACGGCCGCTGAAGCTTTCTTT
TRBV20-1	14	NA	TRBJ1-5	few	CSACRDTRTQPQHF	TGCAGTGCTTGCCGGGACACCCGAACTCAGCCCCAGCATTTT
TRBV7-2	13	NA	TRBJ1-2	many	CASSLRQEGGYTF	TGTGCCAGCAGCTTAAGACAGGAGGGCGGCTACACCTTC
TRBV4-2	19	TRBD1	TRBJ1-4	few	CVSSQDSGTGEGINEKLFF	TGTGTCAGCAGCCAAGATTCTGGGACAGGGGAAGGAATTAATGAAAAACTGTTTTTT
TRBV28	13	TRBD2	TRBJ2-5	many	CASSFPSGETQYF	TGTGCCAGCAGTTTTCCTAGCGGGGAGACCCAGTACTTC
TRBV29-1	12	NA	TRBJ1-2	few	CSVSRANYGYTF	TGCAGCGTTTCTCGGGCCAACTATGGCTACACCTTC
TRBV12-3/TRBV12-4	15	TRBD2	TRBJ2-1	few	CASKTGLANYNEQFF	TGTGCCAGCAAGACGGGACTAGCGAATTACAATGAGCAGTTCTTC
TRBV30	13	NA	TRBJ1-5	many	CAWSRGGLQPQHF	TGTGCCTGGAGTAGGGGGGGCCTCCAGCCCCAGCATTTT
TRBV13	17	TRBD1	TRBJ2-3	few	CASSLDTGGMSTDTQYF	TGTGCCAGCAGCCTAGATACAGGGGGTATGAGCACAGATACGCAGTATTTT
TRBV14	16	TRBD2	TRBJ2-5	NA	CASSQNSGSGYETQYF	TGTGCCAGCAGCCAAAATAGCGGGAGTGGTTACGAGACCCAGTACTTC
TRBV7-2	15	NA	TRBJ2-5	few	CASSLVARARETQYF	TGTGCCAGCAGCTTAGTTGCGAGAGCAAGAGAGACCCAGTACTTC
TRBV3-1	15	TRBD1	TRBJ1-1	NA	CASSQVTGVRSEAFF	TGTGCCAGCAGCCAAGTAACAGGGGTAAGGTCTGAAGCTTTCTTT
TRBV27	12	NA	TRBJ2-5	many	CASRGLGETQYF	TGTGCCAGCAGGGGGTTAGGAGAGACCCAGTACTTC
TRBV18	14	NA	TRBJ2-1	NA	CASSPIETSNEQFF	TGTGCCAGCTCACCAATCGAGACTTCGAATGAGCAGTTCTTC
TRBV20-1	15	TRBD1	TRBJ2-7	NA	CSARDPGQGLYEQYF	TGCAGTGCTAGAGATCCGGGACAGGGGCTCTACGAGCAGTACTTC
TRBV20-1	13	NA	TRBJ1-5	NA	CSASDGSNQPQHF	TGCAGTGCTAGCGATGGAAGCAATCAGCCCCAGCATTTT
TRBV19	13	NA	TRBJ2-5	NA	CASSPGPKRDQYF	TGTGCCAGTAGCCCAGGCCCCAAGAGAGACCAGTACTTC
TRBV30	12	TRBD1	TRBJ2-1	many	CAWSPGGGEQFF	TGTGCCTGGAGTCCAGGGGGTGGTGAGCAGTTCTTC
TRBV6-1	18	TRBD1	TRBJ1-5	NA	CACSRRTGDNYSNQPQHF	TGTGCCTGCTCGAGGAGGACAGGGGACAATTATAGCAATCAGCCCCAGCATTTT
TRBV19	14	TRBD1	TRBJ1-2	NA	CASSSTGGSYGYTF	TGTGCCAGTAGCAGTACAGGGGGATCCTATGGCTACACCTTC
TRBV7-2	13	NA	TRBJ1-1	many	CASSLGLGTEAFF	TGTGCCAGCAGCCTCGGGTTGGGCACTGAAGCTTTCTTT
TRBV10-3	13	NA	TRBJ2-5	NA	CAISAGSGETQYF	TGTGCCATCAGTGCTGGATCGGGAGAGACCCAGTACTTC
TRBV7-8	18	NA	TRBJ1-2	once	CASSLTPTGQLLPGGYTF	TGTGCCAGCAGCTTAACGCCCACAGGACAGCTGTTGCCGGGTGGCTACACCTTC
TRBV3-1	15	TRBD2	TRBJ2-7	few	CASSQTSGSTGEQYF	TGTGCCAGCAGCCAAACTAGCGGGAGTACGGGCGAGCAGTACTTC
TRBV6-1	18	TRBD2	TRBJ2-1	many	CASSRLAGGPVAYNEQFF	TGTGCCAGCAGTAGACTAGCGGGAGGGCCGGTGGCCTACAATGAGCAGTTCTTC